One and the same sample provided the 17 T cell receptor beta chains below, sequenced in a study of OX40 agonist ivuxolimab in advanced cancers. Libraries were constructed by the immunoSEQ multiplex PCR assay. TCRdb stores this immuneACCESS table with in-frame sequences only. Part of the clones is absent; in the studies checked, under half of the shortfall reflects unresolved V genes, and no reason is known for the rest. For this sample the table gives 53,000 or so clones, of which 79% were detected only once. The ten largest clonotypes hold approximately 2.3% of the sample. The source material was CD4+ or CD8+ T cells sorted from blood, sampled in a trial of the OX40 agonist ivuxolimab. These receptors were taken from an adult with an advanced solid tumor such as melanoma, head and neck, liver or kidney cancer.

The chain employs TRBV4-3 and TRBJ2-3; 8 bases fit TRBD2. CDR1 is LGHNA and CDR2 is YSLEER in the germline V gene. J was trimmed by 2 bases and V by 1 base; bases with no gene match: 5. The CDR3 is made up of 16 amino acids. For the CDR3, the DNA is TGCGCCAGCAGCCAAGGGATAGCGGGGACCACAGATACGCAGTATTTT. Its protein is CASSQGIAGTTDTQYF.

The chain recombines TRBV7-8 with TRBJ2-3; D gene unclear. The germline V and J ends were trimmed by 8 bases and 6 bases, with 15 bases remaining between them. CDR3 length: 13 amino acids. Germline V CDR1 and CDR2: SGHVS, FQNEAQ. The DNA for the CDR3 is TGTGCCAGCTCCCTAGTTCATTCGGATACGCAGTATTTT. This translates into CASSLVHSDTQYF.

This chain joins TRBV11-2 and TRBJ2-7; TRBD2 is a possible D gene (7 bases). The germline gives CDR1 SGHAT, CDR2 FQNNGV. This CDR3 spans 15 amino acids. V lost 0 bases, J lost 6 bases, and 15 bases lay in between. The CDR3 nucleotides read TGTGCCAGCAGCTTAGACGCGGGAGACAGGTTCGAGCAGTACTTC. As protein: CASSLDAGDRFEQYF.

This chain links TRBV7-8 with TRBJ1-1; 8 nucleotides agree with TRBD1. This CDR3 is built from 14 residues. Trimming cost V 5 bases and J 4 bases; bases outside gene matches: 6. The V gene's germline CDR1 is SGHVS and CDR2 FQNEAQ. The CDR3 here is CASSVTGGRTEAFF. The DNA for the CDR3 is TGTGCCAGCAGCGTAACAGGGGGGCGCACTGAAGCTTTCTTT.

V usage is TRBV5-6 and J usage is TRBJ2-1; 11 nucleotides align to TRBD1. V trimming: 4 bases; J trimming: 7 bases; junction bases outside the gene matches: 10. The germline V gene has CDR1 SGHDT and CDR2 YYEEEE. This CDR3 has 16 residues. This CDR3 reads CASSGDRGSFWNEQFF. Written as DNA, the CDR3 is TGTGCCAGCAGCGGGGACAGGGGGTCATTTTGGAATGAGCAGTTCTTC.

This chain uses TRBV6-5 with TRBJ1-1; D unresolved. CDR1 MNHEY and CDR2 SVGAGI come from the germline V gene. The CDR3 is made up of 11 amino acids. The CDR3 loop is CATRKNTEAFF. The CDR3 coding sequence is TGTGCGACCCGTAAGAACACTGAAGCTTTCTTT.

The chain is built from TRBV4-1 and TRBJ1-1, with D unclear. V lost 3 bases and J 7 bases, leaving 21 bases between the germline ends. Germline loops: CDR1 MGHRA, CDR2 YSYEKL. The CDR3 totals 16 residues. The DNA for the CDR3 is TGCGCCAGCAGCCATCAATCCGGAGGGAGGGATGGTGAAGCTTTCTTT. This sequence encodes CASSHQSGGRDGEAFF.

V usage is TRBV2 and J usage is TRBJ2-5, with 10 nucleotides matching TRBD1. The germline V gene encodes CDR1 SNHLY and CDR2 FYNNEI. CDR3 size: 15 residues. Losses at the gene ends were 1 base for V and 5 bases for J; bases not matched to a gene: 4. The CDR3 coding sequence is TGTGCCAGCAGTGAAGGACAGGGGGCTTTTGAGACCCAGTACTTC. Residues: CASSEGQGAFETQYF.

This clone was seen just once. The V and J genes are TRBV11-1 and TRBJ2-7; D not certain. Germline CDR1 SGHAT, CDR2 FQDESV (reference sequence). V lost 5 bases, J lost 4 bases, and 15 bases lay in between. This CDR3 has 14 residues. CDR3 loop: CASSPMASDYEQYF. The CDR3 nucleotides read TGTGCCAGCAGCCCGATGGCCTCAGATTACGAGCAGTACTTC.

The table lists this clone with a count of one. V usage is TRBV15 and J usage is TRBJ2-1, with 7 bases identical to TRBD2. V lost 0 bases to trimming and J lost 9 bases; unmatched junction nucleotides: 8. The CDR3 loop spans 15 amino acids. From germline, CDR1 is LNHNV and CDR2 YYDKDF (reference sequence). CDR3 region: CATSRDKSLAVEQFF. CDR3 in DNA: TGTGCCACCAGCAGAGATAAAAGCCTAGCGGTTGAGCAGTTCTTC.

The CDR3 nucleotides read TGTGCCAGCAGCTTAGGGTTGAACACTGAAGCTTTCTTT. This translates into CASSLGLNTEAFF. The chain joins TRBV11-3 to TRBJ1-1; D remains ambiguous. Trimming took off 1 base at V and 0 bases at J, with 3 bases between the two ends. The CDR3 length is 13 residues. Per the germline V gene, CDR1 is SGHNT and CDR2 is YENEEA.

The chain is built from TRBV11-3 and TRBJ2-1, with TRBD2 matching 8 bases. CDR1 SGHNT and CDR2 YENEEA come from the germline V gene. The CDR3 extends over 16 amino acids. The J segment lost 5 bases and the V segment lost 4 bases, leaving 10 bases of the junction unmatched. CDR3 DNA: TGTGCCAGCAGCTACTCGGGGGGGGTTGATGACAATGAGCAGTTCTTC. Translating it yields CASSYSGGVDDNEQFF.

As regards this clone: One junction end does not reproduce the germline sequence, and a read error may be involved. The DNA of the CDR3 is TGTGCCAGTACCGATGGGTGGGGGAATCGCAATCAGCCCCGGCATTTT. Its translation: CASTDGWGNRNQPRHF. The gene calls are TRBV19 and TRBJ1-5; TRBD1 is a possible D gene (5 bases). CDR3 length: 16 amino acids. Germline CDR1 reads LNHDA; CDR2 reads SQIVND (reference sequence).

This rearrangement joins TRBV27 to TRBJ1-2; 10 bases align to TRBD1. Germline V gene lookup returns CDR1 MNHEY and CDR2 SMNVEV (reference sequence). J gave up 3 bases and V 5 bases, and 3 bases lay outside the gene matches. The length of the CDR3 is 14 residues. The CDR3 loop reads CASSRDRGDYGYTF. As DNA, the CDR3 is TGTGCCAGCAGTAGGGACAGGGGTGACTATGGCTACACCTTC.

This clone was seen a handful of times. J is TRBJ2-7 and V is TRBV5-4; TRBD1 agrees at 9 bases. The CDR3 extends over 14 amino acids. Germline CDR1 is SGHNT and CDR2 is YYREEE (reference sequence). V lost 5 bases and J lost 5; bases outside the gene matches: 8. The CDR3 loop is CASSRNRGQHEQYF. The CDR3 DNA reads TGTGCCAGCAGTCGTAACAGGGGGCAGCACGAGCAGTACTTC.

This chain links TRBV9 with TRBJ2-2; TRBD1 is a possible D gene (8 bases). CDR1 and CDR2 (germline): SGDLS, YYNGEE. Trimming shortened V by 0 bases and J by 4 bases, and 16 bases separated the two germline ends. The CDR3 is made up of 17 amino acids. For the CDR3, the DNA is TGTGCCAGCAGCGTAGGGACAGGGAGGGTGAGCACCGGGGAGCTGTTTTTT. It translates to CASSVGTGRVSTGELFF.

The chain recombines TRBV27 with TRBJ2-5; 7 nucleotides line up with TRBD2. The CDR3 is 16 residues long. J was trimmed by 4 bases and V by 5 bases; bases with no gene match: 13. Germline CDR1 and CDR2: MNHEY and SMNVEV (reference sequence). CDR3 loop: CASSPLAAPRAETQYF. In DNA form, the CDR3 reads TGTGCCAGCAGTCCCCTAGCGGCTCCTCGGGCAGAGACCCAGTACTTC.